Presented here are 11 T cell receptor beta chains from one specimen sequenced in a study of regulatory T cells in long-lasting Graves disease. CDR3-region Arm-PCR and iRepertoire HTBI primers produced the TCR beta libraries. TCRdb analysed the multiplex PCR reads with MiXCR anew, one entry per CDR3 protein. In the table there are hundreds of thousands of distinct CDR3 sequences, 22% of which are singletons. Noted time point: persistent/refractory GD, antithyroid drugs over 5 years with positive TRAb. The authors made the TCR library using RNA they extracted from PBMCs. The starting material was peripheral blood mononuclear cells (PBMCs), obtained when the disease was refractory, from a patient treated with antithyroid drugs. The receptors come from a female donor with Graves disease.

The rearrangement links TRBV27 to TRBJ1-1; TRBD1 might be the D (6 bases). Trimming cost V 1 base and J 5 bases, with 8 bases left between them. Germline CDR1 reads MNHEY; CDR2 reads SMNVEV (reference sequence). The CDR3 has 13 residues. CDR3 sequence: CASSLWGATEAFF. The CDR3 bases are TGTGCCAGCAGTTTATGGGGGGCGACTGAAGCTTTCTTT.

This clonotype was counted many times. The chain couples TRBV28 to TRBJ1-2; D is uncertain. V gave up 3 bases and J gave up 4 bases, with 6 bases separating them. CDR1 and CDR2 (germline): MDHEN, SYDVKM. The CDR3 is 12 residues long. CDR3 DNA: TGTGCCAGCAGTTTCATAGGCTATGGCTACACCTTC. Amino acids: CASSFIGYGYTF.

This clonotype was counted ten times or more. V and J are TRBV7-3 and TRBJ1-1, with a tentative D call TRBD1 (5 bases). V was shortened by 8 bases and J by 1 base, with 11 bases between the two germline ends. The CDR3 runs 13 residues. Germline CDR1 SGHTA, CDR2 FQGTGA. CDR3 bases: TGTGCCAGCTCACACGACAGGAACACTGAAGCTTTCTTT. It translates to CASSHDRNTEAFF.

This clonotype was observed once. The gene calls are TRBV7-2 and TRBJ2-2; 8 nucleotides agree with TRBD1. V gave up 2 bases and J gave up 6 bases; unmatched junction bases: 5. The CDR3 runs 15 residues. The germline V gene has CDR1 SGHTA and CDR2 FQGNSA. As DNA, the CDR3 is TGTGCCAGCAGCTTAACGGACAGGGCTTCCGGGGAGCTGTTTTTT. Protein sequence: CASSLTDRASGELFF.

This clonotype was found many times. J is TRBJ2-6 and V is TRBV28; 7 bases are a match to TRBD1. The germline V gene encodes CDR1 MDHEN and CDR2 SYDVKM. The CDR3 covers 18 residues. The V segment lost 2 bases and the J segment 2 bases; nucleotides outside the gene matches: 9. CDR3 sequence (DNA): TGTGCCAGCAGTTTAAGGGACAGTCTCTTGGCTGGGGCCAACGTCCTGACTTTC. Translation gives CASSLRDSLLAGANVLTF.

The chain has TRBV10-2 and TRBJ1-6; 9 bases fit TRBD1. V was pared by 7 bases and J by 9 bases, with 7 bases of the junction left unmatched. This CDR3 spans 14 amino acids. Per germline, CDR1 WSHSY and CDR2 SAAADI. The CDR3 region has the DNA TGCGCCAGCACAGACAGGGGGATGGTTTCACCCCTCCACTTT. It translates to CASTDRGMVSPLHF.

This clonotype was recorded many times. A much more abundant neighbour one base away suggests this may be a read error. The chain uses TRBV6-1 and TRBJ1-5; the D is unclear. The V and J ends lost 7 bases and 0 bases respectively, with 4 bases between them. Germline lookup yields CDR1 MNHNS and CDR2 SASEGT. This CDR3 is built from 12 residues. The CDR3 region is CASKDSNQPQHF. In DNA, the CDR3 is TGTGCCAGCAAGGATAGCAATCAGCCCCAGCATTTT.

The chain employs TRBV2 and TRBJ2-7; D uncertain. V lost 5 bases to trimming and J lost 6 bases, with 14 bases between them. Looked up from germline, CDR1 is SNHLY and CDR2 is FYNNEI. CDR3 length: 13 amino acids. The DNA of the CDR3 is TGTGCCAGCAGTTTGGGTAGCAAGGGCGAGCAGTACTTC. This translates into CASSLGSKGEQYF.

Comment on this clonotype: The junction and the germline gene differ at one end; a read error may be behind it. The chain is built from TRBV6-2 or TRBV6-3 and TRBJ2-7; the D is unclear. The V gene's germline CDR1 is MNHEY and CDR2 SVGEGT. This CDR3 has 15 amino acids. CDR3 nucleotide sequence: TGTGCCAACAGTGGCCGGTGGACGGATTCGATCGAGCAGTACTTC. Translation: CANSGRWTDSIEQYF.

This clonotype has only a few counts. The CDR3 loop is CASSLTGGVADTQYF. In DNA form, the CDR3 reads TGTGCCAGCAGCCTCACAGGGGGTGTAGCAGATACGCAGTATTTT. The J gene is TRBJ2-3, the V gene TRBV7-2; 8 bases match TRBD1. J lost 4 bases, V lost 5 bases, and 8 bases had no gene match. Germline loops: CDR1 SGHTA, CDR2 FQGNSA. This CDR3 has 15 residues.

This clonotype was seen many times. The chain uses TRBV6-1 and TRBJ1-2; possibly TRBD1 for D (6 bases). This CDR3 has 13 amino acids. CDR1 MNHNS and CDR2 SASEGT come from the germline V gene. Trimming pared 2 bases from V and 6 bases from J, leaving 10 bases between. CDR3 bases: TGTGCCAGCAGTGAAAGTAGGACAGATGGCTACACCTTC. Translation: CASSESRTDGYTF.